A single TCR beta chain is shown here with its context. Its antigen remains unidentified. This record belongs to a study of T-cell memory formation after mild COVID-19. Overall study findings and caveats: Clones contracting day 15 to 85 were balanced CD4/CD8; later expanders leaned CD4+.

Per the germline V gene, CDR1 is SEHNR and CDR2 is FQNEAQ (reference sequence). The CDR3 loop spans 16 amino acids. Trimming removed 2 bases from V and 4 bases from J; junction bases left unmatched: 10. The 5'RACE method, run with constant-segment primers, produced TCR alpha and TCR beta cDNA libraries (carrying sample barcodes and UMIs). A single record per CDR3 protein comes from TCRdb applying MiXCR to the 5' RACE reads. The sample includes 380,000 or so distinct CDR3 sequences, approximately 14% of them seen just once. The sequencing sample was made of PBMCs or a T cell subset sorted from them (not recorded which). The clonotype was recovered from a man aged 18-30 years who had mild COVID-19 (a few samples of this study predate the infection). Cell type and time point are not known. This chain links TRBV7-9 with TRBJ1-2, with 7 positions matching TRBD1. The CDR3 is CASSLMQGEVFYGYTF. In DNA, the CDR3 is TGTGCCAGCAGCTTAATGCAGGGGGAAGTTTTCTATGGCTACACCTTC.